Sequencing of this T cell receptor beta chain was carried out in a study of regulatory T cells in long-lasting Graves disease. Background on the study: The antithyroid drugs taken by newly diagnosed Graves' patients had been used for under 3 months. Study-level points and caveats: Having few samples may have compromised the accuracy.

This CDR3 is built from 15 residues. The V gene end was trimmed by 5 bases and the J gene end by 3 bases; junction bases not matched to a gene: 12. Germline CDR1 SQVTM, CDR2 ANQGSEA. Arm-PCR of CDR3 regions and iRepertoire HTBI primers were the basis on which TCR beta libraries were built. TCRdb recomputed calls from the multiplex PCR reads with MiXCR, one row per CDR3 protein. This table has over 500,000 distinct CDR3 sequences, about 15% appearing once. Time point reported: newly diagnosed GD, antithyroid drugs for less than 3 months. PBMCs provided the RNA from which the TCR library was made. With EDTA tubes as the receptacles, approximately 10 milliliters of peripheral blood were drawn. For this clonotype: Its antigen remains unknown.

The data were also submitted as part of a second study, on T cells in Graves' hyperthyroidism and ophthalmopathy. In that study: The TCR CDR3 was amplified in a first-round RT-PCR using the HTBI primer set.

The gene calls are TRBV29-1 and TRBJ1-1; 7 bases agree with TRBD1. The receptor comes from a woman in her twenties or thirties with Graves disease. The source material was peripheral blood mononuclear cells (PBMCs), sampled at new diagnosis, from a patient treated with antithyroid drugs. CDR3 coding DNA: TGCAGCGTTTCCGGGACCGGAGGGGGCCACACTGAAGCTTTCTTT. Translation gives CSVSGTGGGHTEAFF.